This T cell receptor beta chain was recorded in a study of T cell responses to AZD1222 COVID-19 vaccine. This CDR3 has 13 residues. V was trimmed by 3 bases and J by 4 bases, leaving 9 bases between them. Germline V CDR1 and CDR2: LNHDA, SQIVND (reference sequence). Sequenced by immunoSEQ multiplex PCR; TCRdb stores in-frame clones only, minus some. The table has about 130,000 clones, approximately 92% seen once; the top ten hold 1.9%. The J gene is TRBJ1-1, the V gene TRBV19; TRBD1 is a possible D gene (6 bases). The clonotype comes from an adult who received the AZD1222 COVID-19 vaccine. The material sequenced was peripheral blood, taken 28 days after the second AZD1222 dose. The CDR3 DNA is TGTGCCAGTAGTATTGGACAGTCCACTGAAGCTTTCTTT. This encodes CASSIGQSTEAFF.